Each of the 11 T cell receptor beta chains below was sequenced from the same sample in a study of cytomegalovirus exposure and HLA in healthy donors. Sequencing was performed with immunoSEQ multiplex PCR; in TCRdb, only in-frame clones are kept and a portion is missing. Counted here are some 100,000 clones, about 82% occurring once; the ten biggest clones make up 4.9%. Sequencing was carried out using PBMCs. The receptors originated from a man in his late teens or twenties in good health and CMV-seronegative.

The chain recombines TRBV6-4 with TRBJ1-2, with TRBD1 identical over 10 bases. This CDR3 comprises 14 residues. V lost 0 bases to trimming and J lost 6 bases; unmatched junction nucleotides: 1. Germline V gene data show CDR1 as MRHNA and CDR2 as SNTAGT. This CDR3 is CASSDSGTGDGYTF. The CDR3, as DNA: TGTGCCAGCAGTGACTCGGGGACAGGGGATGGCTACACCTTC.

This clone came up once. V is TRBV11-1 and J is TRBJ2-3; D gene uncertain. Germline V lookup: CDR1 SGHAT, CDR2 FQDESV (reference sequence). V lost 3 bases to trimming and J lost 4 bases, with 5 bases between them. This CDR3 contains 12 residues. The CDR3 sequence is CASSLTSDTQYF. The CDR3 DNA is TGTGCCAGCAGCTTGACTTCAGATACGCAGTATTTT.

The chain has TRBV10-3 and TRBJ2-1, with 8 nucleotides matching TRBD2. V was clipped by 0 bases and J by 2 bases; unmatched bases: 0. The CDR3 extends over 15 amino acids. Germline V gene sequence: CDR1 ENHRY, CDR2 SYGVKD. The CDR3 sequence: CAISESREAYNEQFF. CDR3 nucleotide sequence: TGTGCCATCAGTGAGTCGCGGGAGGCCTACAATGAGCAGTTCTTC.

In DNA, the CDR3 is TGTGCCAGCAGCTCGGGACTAGCGGGAGGGCGAGAGACCCAGTACTTC. Translated: CASSSGLAGGRETQYF. This chain joins TRBV13 and TRBJ2-5, with TRBD2 identical over 16 bases. Trimming removed 4 bases from V and 4 bases from J; junction bases left unmatched: 3. The CDR3 sequence is 16 residues long. Germline V lookup: CDR1 PRHDT, CDR2 FYEKMQ (reference sequence).

The rearrangement links TRBV27 to TRBJ2-2, with 10 bases matching TRBD1. The CDR3 contains 18 residues. After removal of 6 bases from V and 6 bases from J, the junction contained 16 bases not matched to a gene. The germline V gene encodes CDR1 MNHEY and CDR2 SMNVEV (reference sequence). CDR3 DNA sequence: TGTGCCAGCAGCCAAATAGGGGGGGGGACAGGGGTTTCCGGGGAGCTGTTTTTT. Translating it yields CASSQIGGGTGVSGELFF.

The chain has TRBV18 and TRBJ1-5, with D uncertain. Germline CDR1 and CDR2: KGHSH and LQKENI. This CDR3 is 12 amino acids long. The ends were cut back, 3 bases at V and 3 bases at J, with 3 bases in the middle. CDR3 region: CASSPFNQPQHF. CDR3 in DNA: TGTGCCAGCTCACCCTTCAATCAGCCCCAGCATTTT.

The count of this clone is one. The V and J genes are TRBV2 and TRBJ2-1, with 10 bases identical to TRBD2. Trimming took 8 bases from V and 8 from J; bases not matched to a gene: 9. This CDR3 contains 14 residues. Germline V lookup: CDR1 SNHLY, CDR2 FYNNEI. The CDR3 DNA reads TGTGCCAGCCATCTGAGCGGGGGGGCCTATGAGCAGTTCTTC. Amino acids: CASHLSGGAYEQFF. Combining the CDR3 with reference TRBV2 and TRBJ2-1 gives the whole variable domain EPEVTQTPSHQVTQMGQEVILRCVPISNHLYFYWYRQILGQKVEFLVSFYNNEISEKSEIFDDQFSVERPDGSNFTLKIRSTKLEDSAMYFCASHLSGGAYEQFFGPGTRLTVL.

This clone has just one count. V and J are TRBV29-1 and TRBJ1-2; TRBD1 aligns across 10 bases. The CDR3 contains 13 residues. Per the germline V gene, CDR1 is SQVTM and CDR2 is ANQGSEA. V was pared by 6 bases and J by 5 bases, with 6 bases of the junction left unmatched. CDR3 DNA: TGCAGCGTCCGGGACAGGGGTGGTTATGGCTACACCTTC. It specifies CSVRDRGGYGYTF.

Concerning this clone itself: Other DNA variants within this sample encode the same CDR3. This chain uses TRBV2 with TRBJ1-2; the D is unclear. Trimming took off 1 base at V and 1 base at J, with 7 bases between the two ends. Germline CDR1 reads SNHLY; CDR2 reads FYNNEI. This CDR3 has 14 residues. CDR3 region: CASSEDRVNYGYTF. Here the CDR3 DNA reads TGTGCCAGCAGTGAAGACAGAGTTAACTATGGCTACACCTTC. The entire variable domain, with the rest obtained from reference TRBV2 and TRBJ1-2, is as follows: EPEVTQTPSHQVTQMGQEVILRCVPISNHLYFYWYRQILGQKVEFLVSFYNNEISEKSEIFDDQFSVERPDGSNFTLKIRSTKLEDSAMYFCASSEDRVNYGYTFGSGTRLTVV.

CDR3 coding DNA: TGTGCCAGCAGGAAGACTAGCGGGACCTCCTACGAGCAGTACTTC. Protein sequence: CASRKTSGTSYEQYF. The gene calls are TRBV7-8 and TRBJ2-7; TRBD2 agrees at 11 bases. V shed 6 bases, J shed 0 bases, and the junction held 4 bases outside the gene matches. This CDR3 has 15 amino acids. Looked up from germline, CDR1 is SGHVS and CDR2 is FQNEAQ.

The V gene is TRBV5-5, the J gene TRBJ1-2, with D possibly being TRBD1 (5 bases). Germline CDR1 is SGHKS and CDR2 is YYEKEE (reference sequence). This CDR3 region has 12 residues. Trimming shortened V by 4 bases and J by 6 bases, and 10 bases separated the two germline ends. The CDR3 sequence: CASSLDTHGYTF. The CDR3 region has the DNA TGTGCCAGCAGCCTGGACACCCATGGCTACACCTTC.